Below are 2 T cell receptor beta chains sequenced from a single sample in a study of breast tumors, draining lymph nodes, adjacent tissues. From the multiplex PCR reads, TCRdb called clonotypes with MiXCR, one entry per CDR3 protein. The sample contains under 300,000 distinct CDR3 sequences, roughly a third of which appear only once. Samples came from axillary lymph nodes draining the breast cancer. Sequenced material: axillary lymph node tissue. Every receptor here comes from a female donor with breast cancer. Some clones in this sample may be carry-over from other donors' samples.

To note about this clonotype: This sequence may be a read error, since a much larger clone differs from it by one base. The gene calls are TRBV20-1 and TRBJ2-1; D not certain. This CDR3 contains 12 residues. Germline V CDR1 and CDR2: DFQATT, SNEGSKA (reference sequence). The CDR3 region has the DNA TGCAGTGCTAGAGATTACGACAATGAGCCGTTCTTC. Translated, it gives CSARDYDNEPFF.

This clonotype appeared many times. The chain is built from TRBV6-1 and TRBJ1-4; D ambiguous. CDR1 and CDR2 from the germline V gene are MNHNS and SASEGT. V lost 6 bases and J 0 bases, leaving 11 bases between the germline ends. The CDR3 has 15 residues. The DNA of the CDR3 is TGTGCCAGCAGCCGCGTTCTTGCAACTAATGAAAAACTGTTTTTT. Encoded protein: CASSRVLATNEKLFF.